This T cell receptor (beta chain) was found in a study of blood T cells in healthy people across ages. The study's findings and limits: Naive T cell percentage showed a strong correlation with TCR beta diversity. Whereas aged donors had fewer naive CD4+ cells, long-lived donors had more of them and higher diversity.

Sample donors were healthy Caucasian individuals that came from Russia, aged about 6 to 100. For this clonotype: As yet, its antigen is unknown.

V lost 3 bases to trimming and J lost 8 bases, with 28 bases between them. This CDR3 has 18 amino acids. Looked up from germline, CDR1 is SEHNR and CDR2 is FQNEAQ (reference sequence). The use of a sample-barcoded 5' primer and a J-beta primer mix characterized a second PCR of roughly 6 to 11 cycles. Each CDR3 protein gets one entry after TCRdb re-called the 5' RACE reads with MiXCR. The top ten hold 30% to 40% of the sample, which has about 680,000 distinct CDR3 sequences, 49% seen once. The sequenced sample consisted of blood. This receptor was taken from a woman aged 60-75 years in good health. V usage is TRBV7-9 and J usage is TRBJ1-2, with a tentative D call TRBD1 (5 bases). The CDR3 DNA is TGTGCCAGCAGCTTTTTGGGTGGTACGGGGGATCGATCAATGGGCTACACCTTC. Protein product: CASSFLGGTGDRSMGYTF.